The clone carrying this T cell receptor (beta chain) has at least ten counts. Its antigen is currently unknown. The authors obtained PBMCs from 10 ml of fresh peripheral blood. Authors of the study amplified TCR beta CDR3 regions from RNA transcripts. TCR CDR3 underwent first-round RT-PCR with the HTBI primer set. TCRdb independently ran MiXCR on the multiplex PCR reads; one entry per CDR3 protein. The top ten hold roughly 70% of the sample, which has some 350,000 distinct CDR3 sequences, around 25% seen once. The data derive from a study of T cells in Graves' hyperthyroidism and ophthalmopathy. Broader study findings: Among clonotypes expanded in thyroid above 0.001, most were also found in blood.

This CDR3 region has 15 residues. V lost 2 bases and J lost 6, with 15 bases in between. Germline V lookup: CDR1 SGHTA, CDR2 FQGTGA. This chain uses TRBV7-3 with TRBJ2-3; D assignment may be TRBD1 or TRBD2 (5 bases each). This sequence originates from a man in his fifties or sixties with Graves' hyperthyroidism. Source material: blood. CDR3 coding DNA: TGTGCCAGCAGCTTATTTGGGACGCCCAAGGATACGCAGTATTTT. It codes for CASSLFGTPKDTQYF.